The 30 T cell receptor beta chains presented below share a single source sample, sequenced in a study of early T cells in non-severe SARS-CoV-2 infection. MiXCR, applied by TCRdb to the 5' RACE reads, yields one record per CDR3 protein. This repertoire shows under 90,000 distinct CDR3 sequences, 14% found once; its top ten account for roughly 6.5%. Sequencing was performed on whole blood. The receptors come from an adult who was a healthcare worker with PCR-confirmed SARS-CoV-2 infection or an uninfected control (not recorded which).

This clonotype was seen a handful of times. The chain uses TRBV28 and TRBJ2-7; tentatively, D is TRBD1 (6 bases). This CDR3 is built from 13 residues. Trimming left V 8 bases short and J 2 bases short, with 13 bases between. Germline V CDR1 and CDR2: MDHEN, SYDVKM. In DNA form, the CDR3 reads TGTGCCAGCTACCGGACAGAAACCTACGAGCAGTACTTC. This translates into CASYRTETYEQYF.

This clonotype was seen many times. V gene TRBV19 combines with J gene TRBJ2-2; 8 bases agree with TRBD1. The CDR3 covers 17 residues. Germline CDR1 LNHDA, CDR2 SQIVND (reference sequence). V dropped 3 bases and J dropped 3; count of bases not matched to a gene: 9. CDR3 sequence reads: CASSISGTRGHTGELFF. The CDR3 coding sequence is TGTGCCAGTAGTATTTCGGGAACCAGGGGGCACACCGGGGAGCTGTTTTTT.

DNA for the CDR3: TGCGCCAGCAGTGGGACAACGGGACAGGGGAAAGGCACTGAAGCTTTCTTT. It encodes CASSGTTGQGKGTEAFF. The gene calls are TRBV10-1 and TRBJ1-1, with 10 bases that match TRBD1. This CDR3 is 17 amino acids long. CDR1 is WNHNN, CDR2 SYGVQD, per germline (reference sequence). J lost 4 bases, V lost 4 bases, and 12 bases had no gene match.

This clonotype was counted only a few times. V usage is TRBV7-9 and J usage is TRBJ2-2; TRBD1 matches at 8 bases. The germline CDR1 and CDR2 sequences are SEHNR and FQNEAQ (reference sequence). With V trimmed by 4 bases and J by 5 bases, 15 bases remained unmatched. The CDR3 sequence is 18 residues long. Here the CDR3 DNA reads TGTGCCAGCAGCTCAATCGGGTCAGGGGGCGCCCGGACCGGGGAGCTGTTTTTT. Amino acids: CASSSIGSGGARTGELFF.

This clonotype was seen more than once but under ten times. The chain is built from TRBV12-5 and TRBJ2-7; D remains ambiguous. The CDR3 totals 17 residues. V was clipped by 0 bases and J by 0 bases, with 15 bases between them. Germline CDR1 reads LGHNT; CDR2 reads FRNRAP. CDR3 sequence: CASGLVRGSPSSYEQYF. The CDR3 region has the DNA TGTGCTAGTGGTTTGGTACGTGGCAGTCCGAGCTCCTACGAGCAGTACTTC. Complete variable domain (other parts from reference TRBV12-5 and TRBJ2-7): DARVTQTPRHKVTEMGQEVTMRCQPILGHNTVFWYRQTMMQGLELLAYFRNRAPLDDSGMPKDRFSAEMPDATLATLKIQPSEPRDSAVYFCASGLVRGSPSSYEQYFGPGTRLTVT.

This clonotype showed up just a few times. The CDR3 loop reads CASSPRTRGEQYF. The CDR3 DNA sequence: TGCGCCAGCAGCCCCCGGACCCGTGGCGAGCAGTACTTC. J is TRBJ2-7 and V is TRBV4-3; no definite D call. CDR1 and CDR2 (germline): LGHNA, YSLEER. The CDR3 runs 13 residues. V shed 4 bases and J shed 6 bases, with 13 bases lying between them.

This rearrangement joins TRBV28 to TRBJ2-3; possibly TRBD1 for D (6 bases). The CDR3 is made up of 14 amino acids. V shed 5 bases and J shed 3 bases, with 12 bases lying between them. Germline V gives CDR1 MDHEN, CDR2 SYDVKM. The CDR3 is CASSGRRGTDTQYF. CDR3 DNA sequence: TGTGCCAGCAGTGGTCGTAGGGGGACAGATACGCAGTATTTT.

V is TRBV5-1 and J is TRBJ2-2; 8 nucleotides agree with TRBD2. The length of the CDR3 is 16 residues. Per the germline V gene, CDR1 is SGHRS and CDR2 is YFSETQ. Trimming cost V 1 base and J 3 bases; bases outside gene matches: 5. The CDR3 DNA reads as TGCGCCAGCAGCTTGCAGCCAGCGGGGGACACCGGGGAGCTGTTTTTT. Its translation is CASSLQPAGDTGELFF.

This clonotype appeared many times. The CDR3 loop reads CASSEGGVPEQYF. The DNA for the CDR3 is TGTGCCAGCAGTGAAGGAGGGGTTCCAGAGCAGTACTTC. The chain carries TRBV6-1 and TRBJ2-7; D may match TRBD1 or TRBD2 (5 bases each). V was pared by 1 base and J by 7 bases, with 11 bases between. Per germline, CDR1 MNHNS and CDR2 SASEGT. This CDR3 spans 13 amino acids.

The rearrangement links TRBV28 to TRBJ2-3, with TRBD2 matching over 7 bases. Germline-derived CDR1 and CDR2 are MDHEN and SYDVKM. Losses at the gene ends were 6 bases for V and 1 base for J; bases not matched to a gene: 4. The CDR3 has 14 residues. CDR3: CASSSSGRTDTQYF. The CDR3 DNA follows: TGTGCCAGCAGCTCTAGCGGACGCACAGATACGCAGTATTTT.

The chain links TRBV11-2 to TRBJ2-7; D may be TRBD1 or TRBD2 (6 bases each). Trimming shortened V by 6 bases and J by 5 bases, and 17 bases separated the two germline ends. Germline assignment: CDR1 SGHAT and CDR2 FQNNGV. This CDR3 has 14 residues. The DNA of the CDR3 is TGTGCCAGCAGGCCCGGAGGGGGTCCCAACGAGCAGTACTTC. Translated, it gives CASRPGGGPNEQYF.

There are many counts of this clonotype. The rearrangement joins TRBV18 to TRBJ1-2, with 9 nucleotides matching TRBD1. In germline, CDR1 is KGHSH, CDR2 LQKENI. The V gene end was trimmed by 6 bases and the J gene end by 3 bases; junction bases not matched to a gene: 5. The CDR3 is 14 residues long. Here the CDR3 reads CASSAQGADYGYTF. CDR3 coding DNA: TGTGCCAGCTCTGCACAGGGGGCCGACTATGGCTACACCTTC.

This clonotype was seen at least ten times. This chain uses TRBV7-8 with TRBJ2-3; maybe TRBD1 (6 bases). Trimming took off 4 bases at V and 2 bases at J, with 13 bases between the two ends. This CDR3 is built from 15 residues. Germline CDR1 is SGHVS and CDR2 is FQNEAQ. The CDR3 region is CASSSYRDATDTQYF. The CDR3 DNA reads TGTGCCAGCAGCTCATACAGGGATGCCACAGATACGCAGTATTTT.

The chain couples TRBV6-2 or TRBV6-3 to TRBJ1-2; TRBD1 agrees at 7 bases. The CDR3 spans 13 residues. After removal of 4 bases from V and 2 bases from J, the junction contained 1 base not matched to a gene. Germline V gene lookup returns CDR1 MNHEY and CDR2 SVGEGT. CDR3 protein: CASSSGGNYGYTF. DNA for the CDR3: TGTGCCAGCAGTTCAGGGGGGAACTATGGCTACACCTTC.

The chain's CDR3 is CASSKQGHLINTEAFF. The CDR3, as DNA: TGTGCCAGCAGTAAACAGGGGCACCTAATAAACACTGAAGCTTTCTTT. The gene calls are TRBV6-5 and TRBJ1-1, with TRBD1 matching 7 bases. Germline-derived CDR1 and CDR2 are MNHEY and SVGAGI. V gave up 5 bases and J gave up 2 bases; unmatched junction bases: 11. The CDR3 covers 16 residues.

This clonotype was seen a few times. This sequence joins TRBV6-6 and TRBJ2-7; the D call may be TRBD1 or TRBD2 (5 bases each). Trimming pared 0 bases from V and 2 bases from J, leaving 14 bases between. Germline-derived CDR1 and CDR2 are MNHNY and SVGAGI (reference sequence). The length of the CDR3 is 16 residues. CDR3 in DNA: TGTGCCAGCAGTTACTCAACGGGACGGAAAACCTACGAGCAGTACTTC. The encoded protein is CASSYSTGRKTYEQYF.

The chain links TRBV10-3 to TRBJ1-6, with TRBD1 identical over 7 bases. After removal of 5 bases from V and 0 bases from J, the junction contained 4 bases not matched to a gene. Germline V gene sequence: CDR1 ENHRY, CDR2 SYGVKD. This CDR3 region has 16 residues. The CDR3 DNA is TGTGCCATCAGTACAGGGGACAACTCCTATAATTCACCCCTCCACTTT. Amino acids: CAISTGDNSYNSPLHF.

This clonotype appeared a few times. This rearrangement joins TRBV12-3 or TRBV12-4 to TRBJ2-5, with 7 bases lining up with TRBD1. V shed 6 bases, J shed 2 bases, and the junction held 6 bases outside the gene matches. The CDR3 consists of 14 residues. In DNA form, the CDR3 reads TGTGCCAGCAGCACTAGGACAGGACAAGAGACCCAGTACTTC. Its translation is CASSTRTGQETQYF.

This clonotype was detected only a few times. The chain is built from TRBV11-3 and TRBJ2-7; D is undetermined. Germline CDR1 and CDR2: SGHNT and YENEEA. Trimming shortened V by 2 bases and J by 2 bases, and 10 bases separated the two germline ends. The CDR3 extends over 14 amino acids. The CDR3 reads CASSLSPTTYEQYF. For the CDR3, the DNA is TGTGCCAGCAGCTTATCCCCGACCACCTACGAGCAGTACTTC. Variable domain in full (rest from reference TRBV11-3 and TRBJ2-7): EAGVVQSPRYKIIEKKQPVAFWCNPISGHNTLYWYLQNLGQGPELLIRYENEEAVDDSQLPKDRFSAERLKGVDSTLKIQPAELGDSAVYLCASSLSPTTYEQYFGPGTRLTVT.

CDR3 amino acids: CASSYNRDRGHTGELFF. As DNA, the CDR3 is TGTGCCAGCAGCTATAACCGGGACAGGGGTCACACCGGGGAGCTGTTTTTT. The rearrangement uses TRBV7-3 and TRBJ2-2; TRBD1 agrees at 10 bases. The V segment lost 4 bases and the J segment 3 bases; nucleotides outside the gene matches: 8. Germline values: CDR1 SGHTA, CDR2 FQGTGA. This CDR3 has 17 residues.

This clonotype was seen ten or more times. The chain is built from TRBV2 and TRBJ2-7; TRBD1 agrees at 10 bases. The V segment lost 3 bases and the J segment 6 bases; nucleotides outside the gene matches: 8. Germline V lookup: CDR1 SNHLY, CDR2 FYNNEI. The CDR3 runs to 15 residues. DNA for the CDR3: TGTGCCAGCAGTGAGCGGGGGACAGGGGTCCTCGAGCAGTACTTC. Encoded protein: CASSERGTGVLEQYF.

This clonotype was counted a few times. This chain joins TRBV6-2 or TRBV6-3 and TRBJ2-7; D could derive from TRBD1 or TRBD2 (5 bases each). Trimming pared 0 bases from V and 4 bases from J, leaving 25 bases between. CDR3 length: 19 residues. Germline V gene lookup returns CDR1 MNHEY and CDR2 SVGEGT. The CDR3 DNA reads TGTGCCAGCAGTTACTCAACGACCCACCGTGGGACGGGACCTTACGAGCAGTACTTC. This translates into CASSYSTTHRGTGPYEQYF.

This clonotype was seen ten or more times. The V and J genes are TRBV11-3 and TRBJ2-3; D gene unclear. The V and J ends lost 5 bases and 0 bases respectively, with 9 bases between them. The CDR3 extends over 14 amino acids. The germline V gene encodes CDR1 SGHNT and CDR2 YENEEA. The CDR3 coding sequence is TGTGCCAGCAGCCCCATCGACAGCACAGATACGCAGTATTTT. As protein: CASSPIDSTDTQYF.

This clonotype was observed a handful of times. The chain joins TRBV20-1 to TRBJ2-2; D perhaps matches TRBD2 (7 bases). V was trimmed by 4 bases and J by 3 bases, leaving 12 bases between them. There are 14 residues in the CDR3. Germline CDR1 and CDR2: DFQATT and SNEGSKA (reference sequence). The CDR3 loop reads CSATAGAYTGELFF. The CDR3 DNA follows: TGCAGTGCTACGGCGGGGGCCTACACCGGGGAGCTGTTTTTT.

This clonotype was seen many times. V and J are TRBV6-6 and TRBJ1-1, with D tentatively TRBD1 (5 bases). The CDR3 spans 13 residues. Per the germline V gene, CDR1 is MNHNY and CDR2 is SVGAGI (reference sequence). With 5 bases removed from V and 1 base from J, the gap between germline ends came to 8 bases. The CDR3 reads CASSGGQNTEAFF. The CDR3 bases are TGTGCCAGCAGTGGAGGACAGAACACTGAAGCTTTCTTT.

V usage is TRBV7-8 and J usage is TRBJ2-1; D might be TRBD2 (6 bases). Trimming removed 4 bases at V and 2 bases at J, with 12 bases between. The length of the CDR3 is 15 residues. Germline CDR1 reads SGHVS; CDR2 reads FQNEAQ. The CDR3 nucleotides are TGTGCCAGCAGCTCAATCCGGGGGACCTACAATGAGCAGTTCTTC. It translates to CASSSIRGTYNEQFF.

V gene TRBV20-1 combines with J gene TRBJ2-5, with 10 positions matching TRBD1. Germline assignment: CDR1 DFQATT and CDR2 SNEGSKA (reference sequence). Trimming cost V 2 bases and J 3 bases; bases outside gene matches: 3. The CDR3 contains 14 residues. CDR3 nucleotide sequence: TGCAGTGCTAGACTGACAGGGGGCGAAGAGACCCAGTACTTC. Translating gives CSARLTGGEETQYF.

This clonotype was counted between two and nine times. J is TRBJ2-7 and V is TRBV27, with 8 bases aligning to TRBD2. V was pared by 5 bases and J by 2 bases, with 8 bases of the junction left unmatched. The CDR3 runs to 15 residues. Looked up from germline, CDR1 is MNHEY and CDR2 is SMNVEV (reference sequence). The CDR3 nucleotides read TGTGCCAGCAGTCCAGGACTAGCTTCCCCCTACGAGCAGTACTTC. Amino acids: CASSPGLASPYEQYF.

This clonotype was detected only a few times. The chain recombines TRBV4-3 with TRBJ1-2, with D possibly TRBD1 on 6 matching bases. V was shortened by 4 bases and J by 4 bases, with 19 bases between the two germline ends. Germline V CDR1 and CDR2: LGHNA, YSLEER. The CDR3 is made up of 16 amino acids. CDR3 sequence: CASSPGTGPRTYGYTF. The CDR3 nucleotides are TGCGCCAGCAGCCCAGGTACAGGGCCGCGAACCTATGGCTACACCTTC.

This clonotype occurred once. The genes are TRBV12-2 and TRBJ2-1; the table's D call, TRBD2, has no DNA check behind it. TRBV12-2 represents a pseudogene. The CDR3 is 19 residues long. The CDR3 DNA reads TGTGCAAGTCGCTTAGGGACTAGCGGGGGCCCGGGGCCCAACAATGAGCAGTTCTTC. This encodes CASRLGTSGGPGPNNEQFF.